These 26 T cell receptor beta chains were all obtained from the same sample, sequenced in a study of patients and donors after allogeneic stem cell transplantation. TCRdb processed the RT-PCR reads anew with MiXCR; each CDR3 protein has one entry. Among under 200,000 distinct CDR3 sequences listed, approximately 31% were seen once. The sequencing sample was made of blood, either unsorted or a sorted T cell fraction (not recorded which). These receptors came from a human donor who was either an allogeneic HSCT recipient or a stem cell or donor lymphocyte infusion donor (not recorded which). It is not recorded whose cells these are; they may come from a transplant donor.

This clonotype was seen a few times. The rearrangement joins TRBV28 to TRBJ1-1, with D hard to call. The CDR3 has 13 residues. Per the germline V gene, CDR1 is MDHEN and CDR2 is SYDVKM. V was clipped by 6 bases and J by 5 bases, with 13 bases between them. This CDR3 is CASRSWAVTEAFF. Written as DNA, the CDR3 is TGTGCCAGCAGAAGTTGGGCAGTAACTGAAGCTTTCTTT.

The chain carries TRBV4-2 and TRBJ2-5, with D uncertain. From germline, CDR1 is LGHNA and CDR2 YNFKEQ. The V end was cut by 0 bases, the J end by 2 bases, with 7 bases between. The CDR3 spans 14 residues. The CDR3 is CASSQEDLQETQYF. The CDR3 DNA reads TGTGCCAGCAGCCAAGAGGACCTGCAAGAGACCCAGTACTTC.

This clonotype was counted a few times. The chain has TRBV5-1 and TRBJ2-1; D is possibly TRBD1 or TRBD2 (5 bases each). Germline values: CDR1 SGHRS, CDR2 YFSETQ. The CDR3 spans 16 residues. Trimming cost V 4 bases and J 0 bases, with 14 bases left between them. CDR3 residues: CASSPGEGSSYNEQFF. For the CDR3, the DNA is TGCGCCAGCAGCCCCGGTGAGGGGAGCTCCTACAATGAGCAGTTCTTC.

The rearrangement joins TRBV6-2 or TRBV6-3 to TRBJ2-7, with a tentative D call TRBD2 (5 bases). V was pared by 3 bases and J by 2 bases, with 8 bases between. The germline V gene has CDR1 MNHEY and CDR2 SVGEGT. This CDR3 is 13 amino acids long. In DNA form, the CDR3 reads TGTGCCAGCAGTTATAGCGCCCCCTACGAGCAGTACTTC. This gives the protein CASSYSAPYEQYF.

This chain connects TRBV12-3 or TRBV12-4 to TRBJ2-5; 8 bases map to TRBD1. The CDR3 is 14 amino acids. V shed 3 bases, J shed 4 bases, and the junction held 4 bases outside the gene matches. CDR3 sequence: CASSFSGGGETQYF. CDR3 nucleotide sequence: TGTGCCAGCAGTTTTTCAGGGGGCGGAGAGACCCAGTACTTC.

This clonotype has more than one count but fewer than ten. The rearrangement links TRBV5-1 to TRBJ2-2; D might be TRBD1 (6 bases). CDR1 SGHRS and CDR2 YFSETQ come from the germline V gene. CDR3 length equals 14 residues. Trimming removed 6 bases from V and 7 bases from J, with 16 bases in between. The CDR3 region has the DNA TGCGCCAGCAACGAACAGGGCCGCGGCGGGGAGCTGTTTTTT. Its protein product is CASNEQGRGGELFF.

V and J are TRBV6-6 and TRBJ2-3; D unresolved. Trimming left V 4 bases short and J 2 bases short, with 10 bases between. The germline gives CDR1 MNHNY, CDR2 SVGAGI (reference sequence). The CDR3 has 14 residues. The chain's CDR3 is CASSFAWDTDTQYF. The DNA of the CDR3 is TGTGCCAGCAGTTTCGCGTGGGACACAGATACGCAGTATTTT.

There are a few counts of this clonotype. The chain links TRBV5-6 to TRBJ2-5; D gene ambiguous. The germline V and J ends were trimmed by 1 base and 0 bases, with 7 bases remaining between them. This CDR3 comprises 14 residues. The V gene's germline CDR1 is SGHDT and CDR2 YYEEEE. Here the CDR3 DNA reads TGTGCCAGCAGCTTGACAGTGAACCAAGAGACCCAGTACTTC. It yields the protein CASSLTVNQETQYF.

The chain carries TRBV5-1 and TRBJ2-5; possible D gene TRBD2, 5 bases. Per the germline V gene, CDR1 is SGHRS and CDR2 is YFSETQ. This CDR3 has 16 amino acids. V lost 0 bases and J lost 1, with 13 bases in between. CDR3 protein: CASSLERPFGQETQYF. The CDR3, as DNA: TGCGCCAGCAGCTTGGAGCGGCCATTCGGCCAAGAGACCCAGTACTTC.

In its sample, this clonotype was seen a few times. The chain uses TRBV6-1 and TRBJ1-4, with D unclear. The CDR3 loop spans 15 amino acids. V gave up 4 bases and J gave up 8 bases, with 17 bases separating them. Per germline, CDR1 MNHNS and CDR2 SASEGT. CDR3 amino acids: CASSVLGVVGEKLFF. The DNA of the CDR3 is TGTGCCAGCAGTGTCCTGGGTGTGGTAGGAGAAAAACTGTTTTTT.

The rearrangement links TRBV5-6 to TRBJ2-5; D is unclear. CDR1 SGHDT and CDR2 YYEEEE come from the germline V gene. The germline V and J ends were trimmed by 0 bases and 4 bases, with 10 bases remaining between them. The CDR3 extends over 14 amino acids. CDR3 region: CASSLAVGLETQYF. The CDR3 nucleotides are TGTGCCAGCAGCTTGGCAGTGGGGTTAGAGACCCAGTACTTC. The entire variable domain, with the rest obtained from reference TRBV5-6 and TRBJ2-5, is as follows: DAGVTQSPTHLIKTRGQQVTLRCSPKSGHDTVSWYQQALGQGPQFIFQYYEEEERQRGNFPDRFSGHQFPNYSSELNVNALLLGDSALYLCASSLAVGLETQYFGPGTRLLVL.

This clonotype was seen repeatedly, ten times or more. This sequence joins TRBV5-1 and TRBJ1-2; a possible D gene is TRBD1 (6 bases). From germline, CDR1 is SGHRS and CDR2 YFSETQ. V was trimmed by 2 bases and J by 4 bases, leaving 9 bases between them. The CDR3 extends over 13 amino acids. DNA for the CDR3: TGCGCCAGCAGCTTACAGGGAGGCTATGGCTACACCTTC. Translation: CASSLQGGYGYTF.

The chain is built from TRBV5-1 and TRBJ1-4; possible D gene TRBD1, 5 bases. The germline V and J ends were trimmed by 5 bases and 5 bases, with 19 bases remaining between them. In germline, CDR1 is SGHRS, CDR2 YFSETQ. The CDR3 spans 16 residues. CDR3 DNA sequence: TGCGCCAGCAGTCGGGGCACCCTCGCCTTGAATGAAAAACTGTTTTTT. It yields the protein CASSRGTLALNEKLFF. Based on the CDR3 plus reference TRBV5-1 and TRBJ1-4, the full variable domain is KAGVTQTPRYLIKTRGQQVTLSCSPISGHRSVSWYQQTPGQGLQFLFEYFSETQRNKGNFPGRFSGRQFSNSRSEMNVSTLELGDSALYLCASSRGTLALNEKLFFGSGTQLSVL.

This sequence joins TRBV7-6 and TRBJ1-2, with a tentative D call TRBD1 (5 bases). The CDR3 length is 15 residues. V lost 1 base and J 6 bases, leaving 15 bases between the germline ends. Germline CDR1 SGHVS, CDR2 FNYEAQ. The CDR3 DNA reads as TGTGCCAGCAGCTTAGGACAGCGGGGTTGGGATGGCTACACCTTC. Translation gives CASSLGQRGWDGYTF.

The chain joins TRBV27 to TRBJ1-1; the D gene is possibly TRBD1 (5 bases). Germline CDR1 is MNHEY and CDR2 is SMNVEV (reference sequence). Trimming shortened V by 1 base and J by 0 bases, and 9 bases separated the two germline ends. The CDR3 is made up of 15 amino acids. CDR3 sequence: CASSLWGPMNTEAFF. CDR3 bases: TGTGCCAGCAGTTTATGGGGCCCGATGAACACTGAAGCTTTCTTT.

This sequence joins TRBV12-3 or TRBV12-4 and TRBJ1-4; 7 bases are shared with TRBD1. The CDR3 loop spans 14 amino acids. V was clipped by 6 bases and J by 4 bases; unmatched bases: 5. CDR3 in amino acids: CASSRRDSNEKLFF. The CDR3 DNA follows: TGTGCCAGCAGCCGACGGGACAGTAATGAAAAACTGTTTTTT.

Only a few counts were recorded for this clonotype. This chain connects TRBV20-1 to TRBJ2-3, with 12 bases lining up with TRBD2. The CDR3 runs to 15 residues. Germline CDR1 and CDR2: DFQATT and SNEGSKA (reference sequence). V lost 5 bases to trimming and J lost 6 bases; unmatched junction nucleotides: 9. DNA of the CDR3: TGCAGTGCTCCTGAACTAGCGGGAGGCCAGGATACGCAGTATTTT. It translates to CSAPELAGGQDTQYF.

This rearrangement joins TRBV5-4 to TRBJ1-2, with 11 positions matching TRBD1. There are 16 residues in the CDR3. J lost 2 bases, V lost 5 bases, and 8 bases had no gene match. Germline-derived CDR1 and CDR2 are SGHNT and YYREEE (reference sequence). CDR3: CASRRDRGVVNYGYTF. In nucleotides, the CDR3 is TGTGCCAGCAGAAGGGACAGGGGGGTCGTAAACTATGGCTACACCTTC.

V and J are TRBV6-5 and TRBJ2-2, with D possibly matching TRBD2 (5 bases). Germline assignment: CDR1 MNHEY and CDR2 SVGAGI. CDR3 length equals 15 residues. Trimming took 3 bases from V and 6 from J, leaving 14 bases between them. Written as DNA, the CDR3 is TGTGCCAGCAGTTATGAGGGTGGAGGCGCCGGGGAGCTGTTTTTT. Encoded protein: CASSYEGGGAGELFF.

In its sample, this clonotype was seen a few times. The rearrangement uses TRBV6-2 or TRBV6-3 and TRBJ2-3; TRBD2 aligns across 8 bases. The germline V gene has CDR1 MNHEY and CDR2 SVGEGT. The CDR3 totals 13 residues. Trimming at V came to 6 bases and at J to 6 bases, leaving 5 bases not matched to a gene. CDR3 sequence reads: CASSKREWDTQYF. CDR3 bases: TGTGCCAGCAGCAAGCGGGAGTGGGATACGCAGTATTTT.

This clonotype was counted only a few times. The CDR3 protein is CASSHKMTRQETQYF. The CDR3 nucleotides are TGTGCCAGCAGCCACAAGATGACTAGACAAGAGACCCAGTACTTC. This sequence joins TRBV27 and TRBJ2-5; D might be TRBD2 (6 bases). V was clipped by 6 bases and J by 2 bases, with 16 bases between them. Germline V lookup: CDR1 MNHEY, CDR2 SMNVEV (reference sequence). The CDR3 sequence is 15 residues long.

The chain employs TRBV10-3 and TRBJ2-2; TRBD1 agrees at 9 bases. CDR3 length equals 17 residues. V dropped 6 bases and J dropped 1; count of bases not matched to a gene: 9. CDR1 and CDR2 from the germline V gene are ENHRY and SYGVKD. The chain's CDR3 is CAISLTPGQGNTGELFF. The CDR3 nucleotides are TGTGCCATCAGCCTCACACCGGGACAGGGGAACACCGGGGAGCTGTTTTTT.

Only a few counts were recorded for this clonotype. The CDR3 loop reads CASSLVGDFSGYTF. CDR3 DNA: TGTGCCAGCAGTTTAGTAGGGGACTTTTCTGGCTACACCTTC. The chain couples TRBV12-3 or TRBV12-4 to TRBJ1-2; weak D call: TRBD1 (5 bases). The CDR3 runs 14 residues. V lost 1 base to trimming and J lost 7 bases, with 13 bases between them.

The chain is built from TRBV10-3 and TRBJ2-7; TRBD1 might be the D (5 bases). V shed 11 bases and J shed 2 bases, with 13 bases lying between them. From germline, CDR1 is ENHRY and CDR2 SYGVKD. The CDR3 is 12 amino acids. CDR3 protein: CASWTKPYEQYF. CDR3 DNA sequence: TGTGCCTCTTGGACAAAACCCTACGAGCAGTACTTC.

As DNA, the CDR3 is TGTGCCAGCATGGGTAGGGATGACAATGAGCAGTTCTTC. Its protein is CASMGRDDNEQFF. The V and J genes are TRBV28 and TRBJ2-1; D is unclear. This CDR3 region has 13 residues. Germline V CDR1 and CDR2: MDHEN, SYDVKM. Trimming removed 7 bases at V and 5 bases at J, with 12 bases between.

The chain employs TRBV27 and TRBJ2-7, with 8 bases matching TRBD1. Germline V gene data show CDR1 as MNHEY and CDR2 as SMNVEV (reference sequence). The ends lost 5 bases at V and 6 bases at J; junction bases unmatched: 9. This CDR3 is 14 amino acids long. Here the CDR3 DNA reads TGTGCCAGCAGTACGGACAGGGTCTGGGGCGAGCAGTACTTC. Residues: CASSTDRVWGEQYF.